A selection of T cell receptor beta chains follows, all from one sample in a study of memory CD4+ T cells and cytomegalovirus serostatus. Measured with immunoSEQ multiplex PCR; TCRdb has only the in-frame clones, and not every one. The table records around 40,000 clones, 79% of them present only once. Sequencing used memory CD4+ T cells from blood. Receptors originate from an adult in good health and CMV-seronegative. The CDR3 runs from the conserved cysteine through the conserved F or W. The D gene is left open where the match is weak. Clone size, where shown, is once, few, many, or a class for clones that have expanded.

d_call: .
v_call: TRBV25-1
clone_size: .
j_call: TRBJ2-5
cdr3_aa: CASSHQETQYF
cdr3_nt: TGTGCCAGCAGTCACCAAGAGACCCAGTACTTC

d_call: TRBD1
v_call: TRBV7-6
clone_size: .
j_call: TRBJ1-2
cdr3_aa: CASSFSSDRGYGYTF
cdr3_nt: TGTGCCAGCAGCTTTAGCAGCGACAGGGGCTATGGCTACACCTTC

d_call: .
v_call: TRBV5-1
clone_size: .
j_call: TRBJ2-2
cdr3_aa: CASSPYGTSSSGELFF
cdr3_nt: TGCGCCAGCAGCCCTTATGGCACTAGCTCCTCCGGGGAGCTGTTTTTT

d_call: .
v_call: TRBV4-2
clone_size: .
j_call: TRBJ2-2
cdr3_aa: CASTRGAAYTGELFF
cdr3_nt: TGTGCCAGCACCAGGGGGGCCGCATACACCGGGGAGCTGTTTTTT

d_call: .
v_call: TRBV30
clone_size: .
j_call: TRBJ1-1
cdr3_aa: CAWLRTLEAFF
cdr3_nt: TGTGCCTGGCTGAGGACGCTTGAAGCTTTCTTT

d_call: .
v_call: TRBV5-8
clone_size: .
j_call: TRBJ1-1
cdr3_aa: CASIPRGARNTEAFF
cdr3_nt: TGTGCCAGCATCCCGAGGGGGGCCCGGAACACTGAAGCTTTCTTT

d_call: TRBD1
v_call: TRBV5-1
clone_size: few
j_call: TRBJ1-6
cdr3_aa: CASRLGPSRQGSGDLHF
cdr3_nt: TGCGCCAGCAGACTAGGTCCCTCCCGACAGGGATCGGGGGACCTCCACTTT

d_call: .
v_call: TRBV6-6
clone_size: .
j_call: TRBJ1-5
cdr3_aa: CATHRTVNQPQHF
cdr3_nt: TGTGCCACTCACCGGACAGTAAATCAGCCCCAGCATTTT

d_call: TRBD2
v_call: TRBV13
clone_size: few
j_call: TRBJ2-5
cdr3_aa: CASSFSLAGVQETQYF
cdr3_nt: TGTGCCAGCAGCTTCTCACTAGCGGGGGTCCAAGAGACCCAGTACTTC

d_call: .
v_call: TRBV20-1
clone_size: .
j_call: TRBJ2-2
cdr3_aa: CSVPRTGELFF
cdr3_nt: TGCAGTGTCCCGAGGACCGGGGAGCTGTTTTTT

d_call: .
v_call: TRBV2
clone_size: .
j_call: TRBJ1-4
cdr3_aa: CASSDDRTTEKLFF
cdr3_nt: TGTGCCAGCAGTGATGACAGAACCACTGAAAAACTGTTTTTT

d_call: .
v_call: TRBV27
clone_size: .
j_call: TRBJ2-1
cdr3_aa: CASSSGLSTRNEQFF
cdr3_nt: TGTGCCAGCAGTTCCGGGCTAAGCACGAGGAATGAGCAGTTCTTC

d_call: TRBD2
v_call: TRBV5-1
clone_size: .
j_call: TRBJ2-5
cdr3_aa: CASRSGTSGDQETQYF
cdr3_nt: TGCGCCAGCAGGTCCGGGACTAGCGGGGACCAAGAGACCCAGTACTTC

d_call: TRBD1
v_call: TRBV6-5
clone_size: .
j_call: TRBJ1-3
cdr3_aa: CASSYLQGSAGNTIYF
cdr3_nt: TGTGCCAGCAGTTACCTACAGGGGTCTGCTGGAAACACCATATATTTT

d_call: TRBD1
v_call: TRBV14
clone_size: .
j_call: TRBJ1-4
cdr3_aa: CASSQANRGLATNEKLFF
cdr3_nt: TGTGCCAGCAGCCAAGCTAACAGGGGGCTGGCAACTAATGAAAAACTGTTTTTT

d_call: .
v_call: TRBV12-5
clone_size: .
j_call: TRBJ1-1
cdr3_aa: CASGLYGGNTEAFF
cdr3_nt: TGTGCTAGTGGTTTGTACGGGGGGAACACTGAAGCTTTCTTT

d_call: TRBD1
v_call: TRBV7-8
clone_size: .
j_call: TRBJ1-6
cdr3_aa: CASSFRQGMQNSPLHF
cdr3_nt: TGTGCCAGCAGCTTCAGACAGGGGATGCAGAATTCACCCCTCCACTTT

d_call: .
v_call: TRBV7-8
clone_size: .
j_call: TRBJ1-5
cdr3_aa: CASSSRQDSNQPQHF
cdr3_nt: TGTGCCAGCAGCTCCAGACAGGATAGCAATCAGCCCCAGCATTTT

d_call: TRBD1
v_call: TRBV7-9
clone_size: .
j_call: TRBJ1-2
cdr3_aa: CASSLATGGDGYTF
cdr3_nt: TGTGCCAGCAGCTTAGCGACAGGGGGCGATGGCTACACCTTC

d_call: .
v_call: TRBV4-1
clone_size: .
j_call: TRBJ1-6
cdr3_aa: CASSPSQGSSYNSPLHF
cdr3_nt: TGCGCCAGCAGCCCCTCCCAAGGAAGCTCCTATAATTCACCCCTCCACTTT

d_call: TRBD2
v_call: TRBV11-3
clone_size: .
j_call: TRBJ2-1
cdr3_aa: CASSQRGGLNEQFF
cdr3_nt: TGTGCCAGCAGCCAACGGGGGGGCTTGAATGAGCAGTTCTTC

d_call: .
v_call: TRBV13
clone_size: once
j_call: TRBJ2-7
cdr3_aa: CASSLLGEQYF
cdr3_nt: TGTGCCAGCAGCTTACTCGGCGAGCAGTACTTC

d_call: TRBD2
v_call: TRBV5-1
clone_size: few
j_call: TRBJ2-1
cdr3_aa: CASSLRRGGANEQFF
cdr3_nt: TGCGCCAGCAGCTTAAGGCGGGGGGGCGCCAATGAGCAGTTCTTC

d_call: .
v_call: TRBV4-1
clone_size: .
j_call: TRBJ1-2
cdr3_aa: CASRRSVTDRFNYGYTF
cdr3_nt: TGCGCCAGCAGACGTTCTGTAACTGACAGATTCAACTATGGCTACACCTTC

d_call: .
v_call: TRBV2
clone_size: .
j_call: TRBJ1-2
cdr3_aa: CAIANRANYGYTF
cdr3_nt: TGTGCCATTGCTAACCGGGCGAACTATGGCTACACCTTC

d_call: .
v_call: TRBV7-2
clone_size: .
j_call: TRBJ1-2
cdr3_aa: CASRDLYSYNYGYTF
cdr3_nt: TGTGCCAGCAGGGACCTGTACAGCTATAACTATGGCTACACCTTC

d_call: TRBD1
v_call: TRBV7-2
clone_size: .
j_call: TRBJ1-3
cdr3_aa: CASSRQGAGNTIYF
cdr3_nt: TGTGCCAGCAGCCGACAGGGGGCTGGAAACACCATATATTTT

d_call: .
v_call: TRBV21-1
clone_size: .
j_call: TRBJ1-1
cdr3_aa: CASSKVKKETEAFF
cdr3_nt: TGTGCCAGCAGCAAAGTGAAGAAAGAGACTGAAGCTTTCTTT